These 15 T cell receptor beta chains originate from one sample sequenced in a study of shared clonotypes between healthy human individuals. The method was immunoSEQ multiplex PCR; TCRdb's version includes in-frame clones alone and lacks a portion of them. The sample has about 520,000 clones, roughly 95% seen once; the top ten hold about 0.059%. Sequencing used naive CD4+ T cells sorted from blood. Subset of the sample: CD45RA+ positively selected. These receptors all come from a woman younger than 45 in good health.

V is TRBV12-5 and J is TRBJ2-1; D not resolved. Germline V gene lookup returns CDR1 LGHNT and CDR2 FRNRAP. V lost 0 bases to trimming and J lost 6 bases, with 9 bases between them. CDR3 size: 14 residues. CDR3 region: CASGLVPPINEQFF. The DNA of the CDR3 is TGTGCTAGTGGTTTGGTACCGCCTATCAATGAGCAGTTCTTC.

The J gene is TRBJ2-7, the V gene TRBV6-5; D might be TRBD1 (6 bases). CDR1 MNHEY and CDR2 SVGAGI come from the germline V gene. Trimming stripped 6 bases from V and 3 bases from J, with 12 bases between. CDR3 size: 13 residues. CDR3 residues: CASRKDRNYEQYF. CDR3 sequence (DNA): TGTGCCAGCAGGAAGGACAGAAACTACGAGCAGTACTTC.

Note on this clone: The same CDR3 arises from other DNA sequences in this sample as well. The rearrangement uses TRBV7-9 and TRBJ2-3, with unresolved D. The length of the CDR3 is 12 residues. V was cut by 5 bases and J by 3 bases, with 6 bases left in between. Germline assignment: CDR1 SEHNR and CDR2 FQNEAQ (reference sequence). CDR3 nucleotides: TGTGCCAGCAGCCCACGTACAGATACGCAGTATTTT. Translating gives CASSPRTDTQYF. The whole variable domain, filled in from reference TRBV7-9 and TRBJ2-3, reads DTGVSQNPRHKITKRGQNVTFRCDPISEHNRLYWYRQTLGQGPEFLTYFQNEAQLEKSRLLSDRFSAERPKGSFSTLEIQRTEQGDSAMYLCASSPRTDTQYFGPGTRLTVL.

The rearrangement links TRBV13 to TRBJ2-2, with a weak D call TRBD1 (6 bases). Trimming removed 4 bases at V and 2 bases at J, with 8 bases between. Germline loops: CDR1 PRHDT, CDR2 FYEKMQ (reference sequence). The CDR3 runs 14 residues. CDR3 loop: CASSWGQNTGELFF. The CDR3 DNA follows: TGTGCCAGCAGCTGGGGACAAAACACCGGGGAGCTGTTTTTT. The whole variable domain, remainder taken from reference TRBV13 and TRBJ2-2, is AAGVIQSPRHLIKEKRETATLKCYPIPRHDTVYWYQQGPGQDPQFLISFYEKMQSDKGSIPDRFSAQQFSDYHSELNMSSLELGDSALYFCASSWGQNTGELFFGEGSRLTVL.

The chain carries TRBV28 and TRBJ2-7; D is perhaps TRBD1 or TRBD2 (5 bases each). The CDR3 totals 14 residues. CDR1 is MDHEN and CDR2 is SYDVKM in the germline V gene. V was shortened by 6 bases and J by 7 bases, with 19 bases between the two germline ends. The CDR3 DNA sequence: TGTGCCAGCAGAGAACCGGGACCGGCCCCGGAGCAGTACTTC. Encoded protein: CASREPGPAPEQYF.

The rearrangement links TRBV28 to TRBJ2-7, with 8 bases that match TRBD1. The CDR3 loop spans 14 amino acids. After removal of 10 bases from V and 2 bases from J, the junction contained 10 bases not matched to a gene. CDR1 and CDR2 (germline): MDHEN, SYDVKM. CDR3 DNA: TGTGCCACCCAAACCCCACAGGGGGCCTACGAGCAGTACTTC. Protein product: CATQTPQGAYEQYF.

The genes are TRBV5-1 and TRBJ2-2; D is ambiguous. Germline lookup yields CDR1 SGHRS and CDR2 YFSETQ. The CDR3 consists of 15 residues. V dropped 0 bases and J dropped 4 bases, with 10 bases sitting between them. The CDR3: CASSLGATSTGELFF. DNA of the CDR3: TGCGCCAGCAGCTTGGGTGCTACATCCACCGGGGAGCTGTTTTTT.

V usage is TRBV6-5 and J usage is TRBJ2-5; a possible D gene is TRBD2 (5 bases). This CDR3 is built from 13 residues. The V end lost 6 bases, the J end lost 11 bases, and 19 bases lay between the germline ends. Per germline, CDR1 MNHEY and CDR2 SVGAGI. The DNA for the CDR3 is TGTGCCAGCAGCTCGTCCCTAGTTTCGGGGCAGTACTTC. Translation gives CASSSSLVSGQYF.

The gene calls are TRBV10-3 and TRBJ2-1; D gene ambiguous. V lost 3 bases and J lost 0, with 6 bases in between. The CDR3 covers 14 residues. The germline gives CDR1 ENHRY, CDR2 SYGVKD. The CDR3 DNA reads TGTGCCATCAGTGAATGGCACTCCTACAATGAGCAGTTCTTC. The encoded protein is CAISEWHSYNEQFF.

This sequence joins TRBV5-4 and TRBJ1-3; TRBD1 matches at 8 bases. Germline V CDR1 and CDR2: SGHNT, YYREEE (reference sequence). CDR3 length: 16 amino acids. The V and J ends lost 3 bases and 4 bases, in that order; junction bases with no gene match: 9. CDR3 DNA sequence: TGTGCCAGCAGCTATGGACAGGGCTCGGTGGGAAACACCATATATTTT. Its protein is CASSYGQGSVGNTIYF.

The rearrangement uses TRBV7-2 and TRBJ2-5; no clear D gene. Germline V gene sequence: CDR1 SGHTA, CDR2 FQGNSA. This CDR3 is 16 amino acids long. V shed 0 bases and J shed 0 bases, with 11 bases lying between them. This CDR3 is CASSLAGSANQETQYF. CDR3 sequence (DNA): TGTGCCAGCAGCTTAGCTGGGTCAGCAAACCAAGAGACCCAGTACTTC.

The CDR3 DNA is TGTGCCAGCAGCCAAGGGGATAGGGCTGAAGCTTTCTTT. This translates into CASSQGDRAEAFF. This rearrangement joins TRBV7-3 to TRBJ1-1; D might be TRBD1 (5 bases). Germline V gene lookup returns CDR1 SGHTA and CDR2 FQGTGA. The ends were cut back, 5 bases at V and 6 bases at J, with 13 bases in the middle. The CDR3 is 13 amino acids.

V is TRBV7-3 and J is TRBJ2-3; 8 bases map to TRBD2. The CDR3 sequence is 17 residues long. V lost 5 bases and J lost 6; bases outside the gene matches: 16. Germline CDR1 and CDR2: SGHTA and FQGTGA. The DNA for the CDR3 is TGTGCCAGCAGCACTACACTACCCGGGACTAGTTTCGATACGCAGTATTTT. Translation: CASSTTLPGTSFDTQYF.

This chain uses TRBV5-1 with TRBJ2-4; D possibly corresponds to TRBD2 (6 bases). Looked up from germline, CDR1 is SGHRS and CDR2 is YFSETQ. The CDR3 extends over 15 amino acids. The germline V and J ends were trimmed by 8 bases and 0 bases, with 15 bases remaining between them. This CDR3 reads CASSWGDVAKNIQYF. CDR3 sequence (DNA): TGCGCCAGTTCGTGGGGGGACGTAGCCAAAAACATTCAGTACTTC.

This clone was observed a single time. This chain joins TRBV28 and TRBJ1-1; TRBD1 matches at 11 bases. The CDR3 is made up of 15 amino acids. The germline CDR1 and CDR2 sequences are MDHEN and SYDVKM. The junction had 4 bases not matched to a gene; V was cut back by 4 bases and J by 3 bases. The chain's CDR3 is CASSSGQGADTEAFF. CDR3 in DNA: TGTGCCAGCAGTTCCGGACAGGGGGCGGACACTGAAGCTTTCTTT.